The 10 T cell receptor beta chains listed next were all sequenced from one sample in a study of low-dose radiotherapy and immunotherapy resistance in tumors. Alpha- and beta-chain coverage of first-strand cDNA came from TRAV- and TRBV-specific primers. The TCRs were subjected to amplification over about 19 PCR cycles employing a constant-region primer in conjunction with a V-primer adapter. TCRdb re-called the reads with MiXCR, one entry per CDR3 protein. The data contain 30,000 to 45,000 distinct CDR3 sequences, 20% of them singletons. Indicated time point: after trial treatment. Treatment reported: LDRT plus nivolumab, ipilimumab, low-dose cyclophosphamide and aspirin (RACIN trial). The sample consisted of PBMCs, taken after low-dose radiotherapy plus immunotherapy. These receptors were obtained from a female donor with ovarian cancer.

At least ten counts were recorded for this clonotype. V gene TRBV2 combines with J gene TRBJ2-1, with D possibly TRBD2 on 5 matching bases. This CDR3 region has 15 residues. Per germline, CDR1 SNHLY and CDR2 FYNNEI. Trimming removed 7 bases at V and 5 bases at J, with 18 bases between. Here the CDR3 reads CASINRAPGDNEQFF. Written as DNA, the CDR3 is TGTGCCAGCATTAACCGGGCTCCCGGGGACAATGAGCAGTTCTTC.

This clonotype was recorded many times. The CDR3 reads CASTLGQVRETQYF. CDR3 DNA: TGTGCCAGCACCCTTGGACAGGTCCGAGAGACCCAGTACTTC. The chain couples TRBV3-1 to TRBJ2-5; 7 nucleotides match TRBD1. V trimming: 7 bases; J trimming: 4 bases; junction bases outside the gene matches: 9. The CDR3 is made up of 14 amino acids. Germline loops: CDR1 LGHDT, CDR2 YNNKEL (reference sequence).

The rearrangement joins TRBV13 to TRBJ2-4, with 9 bases lining up with TRBD1. Germline V gives CDR1 PRHDT, CDR2 FYEKMQ (reference sequence). The V gene end was trimmed by 8 bases and the J gene end by 8 bases; junction bases not matched to a gene: 10. This CDR3 is 14 amino acids long. CDR3 protein: CASSPDRGRDIQYF. CDR3 DNA: TGTGCCAGCTCCCCGGACAGGGGTAGGGACATTCAGTACTTC.

This clonotype was picked up many times. The V call is TRBV5-1, the J call TRBJ2-5; D is unclear. Per germline, CDR1 SGHRS and CDR2 YFSETQ. The CDR3 loop spans 15 amino acids. V gave up 5 bases and J gave up 1 base, with 15 bases separating them. Here the CDR3 reads CASSLSPGFQETQYF. CDR3 nucleotide sequence: TGCGCCAGCAGTCTATCCCCCGGTTTCCAAGAGACCCAGTACTTC.

This clonotype was counted many times. J is TRBJ1-1 and V is TRBV5-8, with 7 bases identical to TRBD1. The V gene end was trimmed by 0 bases and the J gene end by 3 bases; junction bases not matched to a gene: 5. The CDR3 runs 15 residues. Per the germline V gene, CDR1 is SGHTS and CDR2 is YDEGEE. CDR3 sequence reads: CASSLADRDYTEAFF. CDR3 in DNA: TGTGCCAGCAGCTTGGCTGACAGGGACTACACTGAAGCTTTCTTT.

The rearrangement links TRBV27 to TRBJ1-4; D ambiguous. Between the trimmed V and J ends, which lost 7 bases and 3 bases, there was a span of 18 bases. The CDR3 runs 16 residues. Germline values: CDR1 MNHEY, CDR2 SMNVEV (reference sequence). CDR3 in DNA: TGTGCCAGCACCCAATCGAATCCAGCTTCTAATGAAAAACTGTTTTTT. This encodes CASTQSNPASNEKLFF.

This clonotype was found many times. Sequence at one end of the junction differs from germline and may be a read error. V and J are TRBV29-1 and TRBJ2-3; D is unresolved. This CDR3 has 12 residues. Germline V gene data show CDR1 as SQVTM and CDR2 as ANQGSEA. CDR3 amino acids: CIVVHSTDTQYF. The CDR3 coding sequence is TGCATCGTTGTTCACTCCACAGATACGCAGTATTTT.

This chain joins TRBV18 and TRBJ2-1, with TRBD2 identical over 13 bases. Germline V gene sequence: CDR1 KGHSH, CDR2 LQKENI. This CDR3 comprises 16 residues. V shed 4 bases and J 6 bases; nucleotides not matched to a gene: 6. CDR3 loop: CASSRSGTSGINEQFF. The CDR3 DNA follows: TGTGCCAGCTCACGCAGCGGGACTAGCGGGATCAATGAGCAGTTCTTC.

This clonotype was found many times. The chain joins TRBV7-2 to TRBJ1-4; no clear D gene. This CDR3 comprises 14 residues. Trimming pared 1 base from V and 1 base from J, leaving 4 bases between. The germline V gene encodes CDR1 SGHTA and CDR2 FQGNSA. Here the CDR3 DNA reads TGTGCCAGCAGCTTAGGGGGAACTAATGAAAAACTGTTTTTT. Protein sequence: CASSLGGTNEKLFF.

This clonotype was detected many times. The chain combines TRBV6-2 or TRBV6-3 with TRBJ2-7; the match to TRBD1 covers 11 bases. The CDR3 has 13 residues. J was trimmed by 7 bases and V by 4 bases; bases with no gene match: 3. CDR1 MNHEY and CDR2 SVGEGT come from the germline V gene. The CDR3 DNA reads TGTGCCAGCAGTTGGGGGACAGGGGGAGAGCAGTACTTC. Amino acids: CASSWGTGGEQYF.